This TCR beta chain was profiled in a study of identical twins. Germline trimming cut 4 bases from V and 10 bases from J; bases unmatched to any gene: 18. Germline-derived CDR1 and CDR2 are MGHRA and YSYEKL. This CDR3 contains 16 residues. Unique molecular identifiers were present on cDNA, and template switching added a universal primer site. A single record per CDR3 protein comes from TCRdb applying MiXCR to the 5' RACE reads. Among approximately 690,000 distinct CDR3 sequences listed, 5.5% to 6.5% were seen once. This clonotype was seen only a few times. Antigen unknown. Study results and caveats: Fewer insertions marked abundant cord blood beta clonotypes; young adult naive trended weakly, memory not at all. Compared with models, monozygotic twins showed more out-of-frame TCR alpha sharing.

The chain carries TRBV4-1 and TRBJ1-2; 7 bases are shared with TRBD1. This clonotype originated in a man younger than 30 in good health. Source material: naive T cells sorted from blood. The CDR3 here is CASSPLAPQRDSFYTF. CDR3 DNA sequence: TGCGCCAGCAGCCCCCTGGCCCCCCAAAGGGACAGCTTCTACACCTTC.